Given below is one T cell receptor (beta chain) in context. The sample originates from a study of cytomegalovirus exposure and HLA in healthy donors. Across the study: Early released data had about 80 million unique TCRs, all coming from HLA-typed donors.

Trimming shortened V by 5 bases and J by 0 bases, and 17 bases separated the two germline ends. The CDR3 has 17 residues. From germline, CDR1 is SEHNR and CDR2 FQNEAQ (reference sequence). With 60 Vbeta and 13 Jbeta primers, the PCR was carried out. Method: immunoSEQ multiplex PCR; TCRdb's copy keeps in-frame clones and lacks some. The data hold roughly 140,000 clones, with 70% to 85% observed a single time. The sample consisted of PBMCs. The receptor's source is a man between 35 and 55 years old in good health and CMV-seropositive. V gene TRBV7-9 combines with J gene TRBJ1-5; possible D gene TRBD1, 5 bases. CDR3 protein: CASSRTKVTDSNQPQHF. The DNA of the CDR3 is TGTGCCAGCAGCCGCACTAAGGTGACAGATAGCAATCAGCCCCAGCATTTT. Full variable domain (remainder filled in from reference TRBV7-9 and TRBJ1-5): DTGVSQNPRHKITKRGQNVTFRCDPISEHNRLYWYRQTLGQGPEFLTYFQNEAQLEKSRLLSDRFSAERPKGSFSTLEIQRTEQGDSAMYLCASSRTKVTDSNQPQHFGDGTRLSIL.